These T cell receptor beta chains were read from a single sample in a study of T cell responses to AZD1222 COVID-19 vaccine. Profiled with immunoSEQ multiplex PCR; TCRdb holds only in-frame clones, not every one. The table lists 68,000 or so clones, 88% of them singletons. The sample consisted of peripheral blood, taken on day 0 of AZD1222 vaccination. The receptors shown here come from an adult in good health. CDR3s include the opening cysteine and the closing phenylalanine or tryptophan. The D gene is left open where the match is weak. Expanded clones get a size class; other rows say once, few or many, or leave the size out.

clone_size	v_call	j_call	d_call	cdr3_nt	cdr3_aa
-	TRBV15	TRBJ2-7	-	TGTGCCACCAGCAGAGATGAGGTCCGGGCGGGATTGCGCTACGAGCAGTACTTC	CATSRDEVRAGLRYEQYF
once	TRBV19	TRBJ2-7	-	TGTGCCAGTAGTATCGTGGCAGGGTCAACCTACGAGCAGTACTTC	CASSIVAGSTYEQYF
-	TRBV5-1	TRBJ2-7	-	TGCGCCAGCAGCTCCGCCTACGAGCAGTACTTC	CASSSAYEQYF
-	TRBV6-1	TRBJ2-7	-	TGTGCCAGCAGTGAAGCGCTGACAGTCACTTCCTACGAGCAGTACTTC	CASSEALTVTSYEQYF
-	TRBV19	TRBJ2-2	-	TGTGCCAGTAGTCAGACTAGCGGGGAGCTGTTTTTT	CASSQTSGELFF
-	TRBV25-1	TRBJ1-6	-	TGTGCCAGCCTCCCCGGGGGTGGCGGTAATTCACCCCTCCACTTT	CASLPGGGGNSPLHF
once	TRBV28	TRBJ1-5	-	TGTGCCAGCAGTCTCACCCTAGGGAATCAGCCCCAGCATTTT	CASSLTLGNQPQHF
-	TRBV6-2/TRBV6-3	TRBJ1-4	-	TGTGCCAGCAGTTATGTCGAAGCAACTAATGAAAAACTGTTTTTT	CASSYVEATNEKLFF
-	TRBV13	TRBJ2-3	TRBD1	TGTGCCAGCAGCCCAGCGACAGGGCCCCACACAGATACGCAGTATTTT	CASSPATGPHTDTQYF
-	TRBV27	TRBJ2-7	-	TGTGCCCCCACGGCGGGCGAGCAGTACTTC	CAPTAGEQYF
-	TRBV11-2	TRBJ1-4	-	TGTGCCAGCAGCAACAAGGGGGGGACAACTAATGAAAAACTGTTTTTT	CASSNKGGTTNEKLFF
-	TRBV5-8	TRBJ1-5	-	TGTGCCAGCAGCTTGGACCTCACTTCATATCAGCCCCAGCATTTT	CASSLDLTSYQPQHF
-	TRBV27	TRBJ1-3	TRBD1	TGTGCCAGCAGCCTCAGGGGGCTAGGGGGAAACACCATATATTTT	CASSLRGLGGNTIYF
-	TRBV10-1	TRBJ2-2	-	TGCGCCAGCAGTGACAGGGACACCGGGGAGCTGTTTTTT	CASSDRDTGELFF
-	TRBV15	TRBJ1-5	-	TGTGCCACCAGCAGAGATGTCAGAAACAATCAGCCCCAGCATTTT	CATSRDVRNNQPQHF
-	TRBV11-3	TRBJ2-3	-	TGTGCCAGCAGCTTAGGTCGACTGGGCACAGATACGCAGTATTTT	CASSLGRLGTDTQYF
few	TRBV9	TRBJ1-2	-	TGTGCCAGCAGCGAGTGGGTCTATGGCTACACCTTC	CASSEWVYGYTF
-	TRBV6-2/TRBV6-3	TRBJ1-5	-	TGTGCCAGCAGTTTCCCGGGTCAGCCCCAGCATTTT	CASSFPGQPQHF
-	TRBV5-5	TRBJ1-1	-	TGTGCCAGCAGCTTAGGACAGTTCATGAACACTGAAGCTTTCTTT	CASSLGQFMNTEAFF